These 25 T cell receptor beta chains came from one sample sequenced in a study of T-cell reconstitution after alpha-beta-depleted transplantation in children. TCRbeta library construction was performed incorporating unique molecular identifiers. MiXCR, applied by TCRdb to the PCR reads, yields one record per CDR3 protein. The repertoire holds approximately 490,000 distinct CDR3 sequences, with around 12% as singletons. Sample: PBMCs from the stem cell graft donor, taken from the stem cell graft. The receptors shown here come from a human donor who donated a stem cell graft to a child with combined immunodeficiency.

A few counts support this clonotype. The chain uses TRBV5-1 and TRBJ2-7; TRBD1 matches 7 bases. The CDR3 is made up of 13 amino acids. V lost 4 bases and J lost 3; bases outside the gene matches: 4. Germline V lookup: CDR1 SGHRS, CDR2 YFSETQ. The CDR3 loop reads CASSGRDSYEQYF. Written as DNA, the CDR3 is TGCGCCAGCAGCGGACGGGACAGCTACGAGCAGTACTTC.

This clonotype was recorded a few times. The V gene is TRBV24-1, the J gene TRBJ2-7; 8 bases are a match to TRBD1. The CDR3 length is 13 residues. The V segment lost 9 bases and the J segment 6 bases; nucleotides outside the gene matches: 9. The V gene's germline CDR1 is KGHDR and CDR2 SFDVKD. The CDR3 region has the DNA TGTGCCACCTCTTTGGACAGGGTAGGCGAGCAGTACTTC. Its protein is CATSLDRVGEQYF.

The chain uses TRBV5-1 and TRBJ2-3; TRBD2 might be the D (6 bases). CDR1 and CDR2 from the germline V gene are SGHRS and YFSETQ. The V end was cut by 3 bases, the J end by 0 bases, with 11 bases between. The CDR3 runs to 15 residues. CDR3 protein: CASSWGDPSTDTQYF. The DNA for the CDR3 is TGCGCCAGCAGCTGGGGGGACCCTAGCACAGATACGCAGTATTTT.

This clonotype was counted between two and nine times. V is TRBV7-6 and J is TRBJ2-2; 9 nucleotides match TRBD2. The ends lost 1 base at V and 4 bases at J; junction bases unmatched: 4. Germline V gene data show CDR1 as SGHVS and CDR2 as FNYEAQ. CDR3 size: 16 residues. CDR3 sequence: CASSLEGLAITGELFF. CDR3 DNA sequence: TGTGCCAGCAGCTTAGAAGGACTAGCGATCACCGGGGAGCTGTTTTTT.

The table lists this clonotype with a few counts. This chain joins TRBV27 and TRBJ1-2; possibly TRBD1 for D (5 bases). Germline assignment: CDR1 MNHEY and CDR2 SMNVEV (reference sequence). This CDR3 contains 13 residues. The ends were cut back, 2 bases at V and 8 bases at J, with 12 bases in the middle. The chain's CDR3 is CASSLTGGRGYTF. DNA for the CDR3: TGTGCCAGCAGTTTAACCGGGGGAAGAGGCTACACCTTC.

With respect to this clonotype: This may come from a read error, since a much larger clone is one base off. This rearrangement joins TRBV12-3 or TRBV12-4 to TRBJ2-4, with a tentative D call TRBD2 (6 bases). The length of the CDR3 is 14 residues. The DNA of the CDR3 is TGTGCCAGCGGGGGAGGATTAGCCAAAAACATTGAGTACTTC. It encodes CASGGGLAKNIEYF.

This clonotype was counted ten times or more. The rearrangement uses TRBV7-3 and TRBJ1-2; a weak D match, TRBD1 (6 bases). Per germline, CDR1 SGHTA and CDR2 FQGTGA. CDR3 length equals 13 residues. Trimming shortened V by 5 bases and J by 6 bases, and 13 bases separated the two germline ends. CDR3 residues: CASSPGQRDGYTF. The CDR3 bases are TGTGCCAGCAGCCCCGGACAGCGAGATGGCTACACCTTC.

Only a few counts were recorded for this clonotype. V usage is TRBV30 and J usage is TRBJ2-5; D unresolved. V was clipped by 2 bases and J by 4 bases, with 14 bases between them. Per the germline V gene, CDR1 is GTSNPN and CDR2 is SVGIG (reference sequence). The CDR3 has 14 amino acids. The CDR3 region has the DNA TGTGCCTGGAGTCCAGGTTGGAGTCGAGAGACCCAGTACTTC. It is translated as CAWSPGWSRETQYF.

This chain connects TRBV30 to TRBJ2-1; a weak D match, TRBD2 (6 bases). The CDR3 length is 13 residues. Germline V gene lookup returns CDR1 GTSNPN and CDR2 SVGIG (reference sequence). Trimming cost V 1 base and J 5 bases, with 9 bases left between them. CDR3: CAWSAGTHNEQFF. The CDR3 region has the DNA TGTGCCTGGAGTGCCGGGACTCACAATGAGCAGTTCTTC.

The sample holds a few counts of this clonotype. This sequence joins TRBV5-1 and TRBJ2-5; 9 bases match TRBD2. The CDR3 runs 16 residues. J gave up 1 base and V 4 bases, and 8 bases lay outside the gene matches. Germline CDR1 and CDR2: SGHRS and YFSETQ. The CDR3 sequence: CASSPRLAVRQETQYF. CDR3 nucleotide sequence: TGCGCCAGCAGCCCGAGACTAGCGGTCCGCCAAGAGACCCAGTACTTC.

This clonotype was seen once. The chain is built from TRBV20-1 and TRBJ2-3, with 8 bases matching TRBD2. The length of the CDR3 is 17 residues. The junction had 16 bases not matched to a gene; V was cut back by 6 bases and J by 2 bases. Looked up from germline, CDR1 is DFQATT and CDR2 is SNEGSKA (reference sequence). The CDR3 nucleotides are TGCAGTGCGACAGCAGACGGGACTAGGGGTCACACAGATACGCAGTATTTT. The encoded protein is CSATADGTRGHTDTQYF.

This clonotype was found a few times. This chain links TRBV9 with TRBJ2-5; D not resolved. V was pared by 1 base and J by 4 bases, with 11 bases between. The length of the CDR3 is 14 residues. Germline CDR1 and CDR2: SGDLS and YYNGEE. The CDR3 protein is CASSVSGRLETQYF. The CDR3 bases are TGTGCCAGCAGCGTATCGGGCAGGTTAGAGACCCAGTACTTC.

The CDR3 nucleotides are TGCAGTGCGTTCCCAGAGGGAAGGGATCAGCCCCAGCATTTT. Protein: CSAFPEGRDQPQHF. The chain carries TRBV20-1 and TRBJ1-5; unclear D gene. Trimming shortened V by 6 bases and J by 5 bases, and 17 bases separated the two germline ends. The CDR3 contains 14 residues. Germline V gene data show CDR1 as DFQATT and CDR2 as SNEGSKA (reference sequence).

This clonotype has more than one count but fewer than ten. CDR3 sequence: CASGTSGGVWETQYF. The CDR3 bases are TGTGCCAGCGGGACTAGCGGGGGGGTTTGGGAGACCCAGTACTTC. The chain employs TRBV6-1 and TRBJ2-5, with TRBD2 identical over 16 bases. The CDR3 has 15 amino acids. Germline V gene data show CDR1 as MNHNS and CDR2 as SASEGT. V dropped 8 bases and J dropped 5; count of bases not matched to a gene: 5.

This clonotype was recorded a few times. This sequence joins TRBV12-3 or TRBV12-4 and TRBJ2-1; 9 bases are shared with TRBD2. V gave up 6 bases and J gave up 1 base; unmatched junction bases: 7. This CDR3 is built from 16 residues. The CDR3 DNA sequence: TGTGCCAGCAGGACCCAAAGCGGGAGGTCCTACAATGAGCAGTTCTTC. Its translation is CASRTQSGRSYNEQFF.

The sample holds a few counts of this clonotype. In DNA, the CDR3 is TGTGCCAGCTCACCACGGGGTGTTAGCTACGAGCAGTACTTC. As protein: CASSPRGVSYEQYF. V usage is TRBV18 and J usage is TRBJ2-7; D is ambiguous. The CDR3 loop spans 14 amino acids. CDR1 is KGHSH, CDR2 LQKENI, per germline. Trimming shortened V by 1 base and J by 3 bases, and 10 bases separated the two germline ends.

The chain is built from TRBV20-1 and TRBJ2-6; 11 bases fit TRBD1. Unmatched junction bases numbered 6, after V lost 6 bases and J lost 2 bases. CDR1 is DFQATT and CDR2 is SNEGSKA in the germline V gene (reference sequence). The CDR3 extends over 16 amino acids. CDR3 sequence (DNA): TGCAGTGCCCGGACAGGGGGCGACGCTGGGGCCAACGTCCTGACTTTC. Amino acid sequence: CSARTGGDAGANVLTF.

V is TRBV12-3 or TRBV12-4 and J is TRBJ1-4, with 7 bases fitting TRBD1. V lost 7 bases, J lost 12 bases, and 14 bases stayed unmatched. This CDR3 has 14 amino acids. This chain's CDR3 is CASTSSGGTGELFF. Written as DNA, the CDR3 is TGTGCCAGCACTTCCTCGGGGGGAACAGGGGAACTGTTTTTT.

The CDR3 DNA reads TGTGCCAGCAGCGTACAAGGGGACGAGCAGTACTTC. Translating gives CASSVQGDEQYF. The chain is built from TRBV9 and TRBJ2-7, with D tentatively TRBD1 (5 bases). V dropped 1 base and J dropped 5 bases, with 7 bases sitting between them. Germline-derived CDR1 and CDR2 are SGDLS and YYNGEE. The CDR3 is 12 amino acids.

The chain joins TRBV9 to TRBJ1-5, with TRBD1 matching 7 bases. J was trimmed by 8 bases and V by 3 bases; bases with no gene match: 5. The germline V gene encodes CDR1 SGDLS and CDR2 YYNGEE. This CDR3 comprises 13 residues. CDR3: CASSARTGEPQHF. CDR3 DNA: TGTGCCAGCAGCGCCCGGACAGGAGAGCCCCAGCATTTT.

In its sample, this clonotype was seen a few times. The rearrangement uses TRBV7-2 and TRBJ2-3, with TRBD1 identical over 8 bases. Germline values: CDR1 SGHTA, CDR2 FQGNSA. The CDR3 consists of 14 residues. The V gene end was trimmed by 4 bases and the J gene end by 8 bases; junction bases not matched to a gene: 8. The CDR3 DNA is TGTGCCAGCAGCTCCAACAACAGGGGGAGTACGCAGTATTTT. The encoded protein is CASSSNNRGSTQYF.

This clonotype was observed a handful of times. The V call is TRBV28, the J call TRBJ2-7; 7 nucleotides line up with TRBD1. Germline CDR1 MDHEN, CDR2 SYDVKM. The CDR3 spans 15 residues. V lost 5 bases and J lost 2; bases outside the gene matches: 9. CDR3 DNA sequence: TGTGCCAGCAGTACCTCCGGGACAGTTGCCTACGAGCAGTACTTC. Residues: CASSTSGTVAYEQYF.

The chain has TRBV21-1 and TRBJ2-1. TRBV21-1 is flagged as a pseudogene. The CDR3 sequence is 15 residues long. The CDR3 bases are TGTGCCAGCAGCATGGCGGGAGACTCCTACAATGAGCAGTTCTTC. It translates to CASSMAGDSYNEQFF.

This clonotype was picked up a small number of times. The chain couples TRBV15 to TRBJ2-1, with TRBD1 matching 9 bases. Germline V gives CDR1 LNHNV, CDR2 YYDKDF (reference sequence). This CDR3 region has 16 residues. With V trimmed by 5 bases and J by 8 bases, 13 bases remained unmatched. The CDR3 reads CATSVRLGQGNDEQFF. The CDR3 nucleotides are TGTGCCACCAGCGTCAGACTGGGACAGGGTAACGATGAGCAGTTCTTC.

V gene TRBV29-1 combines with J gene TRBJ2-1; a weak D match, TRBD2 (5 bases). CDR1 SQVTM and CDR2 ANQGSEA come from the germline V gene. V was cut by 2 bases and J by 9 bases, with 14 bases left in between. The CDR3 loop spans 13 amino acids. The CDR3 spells CSVEPDAGGEQFF. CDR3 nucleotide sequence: TGCAGCGTTGAACCCGACGCGGGCGGTGAGCAGTTCTTC.